This section outlines one T cell receptor (beta chain) sequence together with its context. The source of the sample is a study of shared T cell receptors in the human thymus. Germline lookup yields CDR1 SEHNR and CDR2 FQNEAQ (reference sequence). Between the trimmed V and J ends, which lost 0 bases and 10 bases, there was a span of 7 bases. The CDR3 spans 12 residues. Repertoires were generated with immunoSEQ multiplex PCR, while TCRdb's copy carries only in-frame clones and drops some. The data contain just under 550,000 clones, roughly 74% of them singletons. These data also featured in a second study, about human thymus T cells. As that report states: The donors were infants in Finland with congenital heart defects, otherwise immunologically healthy. The source of the thymus tissue was resections taken during corrective heart surgery. Among thymic and blood repertoires, usage of V and J genes appeared biased.

The chain joins TRBV7-9 to TRBJ2-1; D is ambiguous. Specimen: thymocytes. This sequence originates from a boy under two years old with a congenital heart defect. The CDR3 DNA is TGTGCCAGCAGCTTAGCGTTCCAGGAGCAGTTCTTC. Protein: CASSLAFQEQFF. The entire variable domain, with the rest obtained from reference TRBV7-9 and TRBJ2-1, is as follows: DTGVSQNPRHKITKRGQNVTFRCDPISEHNRLYWYRQTLGQGPEFLTYFQNEAQLEKSRLLSDRFSAERPKGSFSTLEIQRTEQGDSAMYLCASSLAFQEQFFGPGTRLTVL.